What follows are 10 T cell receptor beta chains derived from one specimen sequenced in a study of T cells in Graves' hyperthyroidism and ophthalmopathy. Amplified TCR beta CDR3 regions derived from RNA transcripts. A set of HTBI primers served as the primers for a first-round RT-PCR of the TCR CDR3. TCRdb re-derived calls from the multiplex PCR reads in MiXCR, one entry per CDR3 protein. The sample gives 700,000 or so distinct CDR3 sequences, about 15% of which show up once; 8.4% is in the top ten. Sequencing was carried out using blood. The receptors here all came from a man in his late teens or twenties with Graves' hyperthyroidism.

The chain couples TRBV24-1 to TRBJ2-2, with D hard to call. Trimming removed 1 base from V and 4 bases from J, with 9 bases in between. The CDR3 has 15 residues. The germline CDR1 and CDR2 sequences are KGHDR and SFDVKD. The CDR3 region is CATSDLYGITGELFF. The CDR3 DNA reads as TGTGCCACCAGTGATTTATATGGAATCACCGGGGAGCTGTTTTTT.

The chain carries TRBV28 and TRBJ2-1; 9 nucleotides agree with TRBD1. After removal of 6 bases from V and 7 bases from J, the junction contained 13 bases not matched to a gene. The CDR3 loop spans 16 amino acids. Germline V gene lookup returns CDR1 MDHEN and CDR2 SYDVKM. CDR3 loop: CASSNLKTGTGNEQFF. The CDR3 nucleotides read TGTGCCAGCAGCAACCTCAAAACCGGGACAGGGAATGAGCAGTTCTTC.

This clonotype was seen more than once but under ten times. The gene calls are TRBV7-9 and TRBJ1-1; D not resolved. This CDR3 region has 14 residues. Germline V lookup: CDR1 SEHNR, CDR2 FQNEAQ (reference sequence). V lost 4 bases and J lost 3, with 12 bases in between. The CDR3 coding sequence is TGTGCCAGCAGCTGGGCCGGCTTCCACACTGAAGCTTTCTTT. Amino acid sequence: CASSWAGFHTEAFF.

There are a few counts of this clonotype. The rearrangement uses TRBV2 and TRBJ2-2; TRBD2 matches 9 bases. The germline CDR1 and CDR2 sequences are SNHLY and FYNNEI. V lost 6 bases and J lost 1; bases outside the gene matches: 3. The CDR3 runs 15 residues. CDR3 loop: CASRATSGNTGELFF. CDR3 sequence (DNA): TGTGCCAGCAGGGCGACTAGCGGGAACACCGGGGAGCTGTTTTTT. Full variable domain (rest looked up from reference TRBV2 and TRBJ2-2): EPEVTQTPSHQVTQMGQEVILRCVPISNHLYFYWYRQILGQKVEFLVSFYNNEISEKSEIFDDQFSVERPDGSNFTLKIRSTKLEDSAMYFCASRATSGNTGELFFGEGSRLTVL.

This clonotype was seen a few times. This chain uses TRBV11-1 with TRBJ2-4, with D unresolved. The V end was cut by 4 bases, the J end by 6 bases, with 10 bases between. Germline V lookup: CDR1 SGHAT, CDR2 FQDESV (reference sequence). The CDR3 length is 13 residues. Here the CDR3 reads CASSSYMGNIQYF. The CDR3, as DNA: TGTGCCAGCAGCTCGTATATGGGAAACATTCAGTACTTC.

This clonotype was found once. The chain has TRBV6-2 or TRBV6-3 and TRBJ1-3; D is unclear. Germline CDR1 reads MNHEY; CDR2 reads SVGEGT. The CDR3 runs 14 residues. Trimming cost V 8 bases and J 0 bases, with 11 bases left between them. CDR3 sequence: CASGTEGSGNTIYF. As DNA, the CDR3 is TGTGCCAGCGGAACAGAGGGCTCTGGAAACACCATATATTTT.

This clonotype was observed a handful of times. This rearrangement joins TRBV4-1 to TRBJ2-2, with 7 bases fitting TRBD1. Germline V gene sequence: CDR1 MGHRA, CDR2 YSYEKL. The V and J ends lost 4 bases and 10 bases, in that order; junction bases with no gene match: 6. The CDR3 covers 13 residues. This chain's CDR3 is CASSRPGGEELFF. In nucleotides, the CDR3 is TGCGCCAGCAGCCGGCCAGGGGGTGAGGAGCTGTTTTTT.

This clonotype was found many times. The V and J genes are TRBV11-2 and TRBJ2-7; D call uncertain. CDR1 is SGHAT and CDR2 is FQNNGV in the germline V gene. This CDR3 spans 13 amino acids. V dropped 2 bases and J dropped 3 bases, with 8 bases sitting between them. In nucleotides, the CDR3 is TGTGCCAGCAGCTTAACGACCAACTACGAGCAGTACTTC. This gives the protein CASSLTTNYEQYF.

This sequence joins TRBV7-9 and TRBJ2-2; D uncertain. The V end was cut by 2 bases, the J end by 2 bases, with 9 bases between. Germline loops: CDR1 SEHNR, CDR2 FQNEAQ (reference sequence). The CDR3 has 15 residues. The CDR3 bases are TGTGCCAGCAGCTTATTCAGTGCCAACACCGGGGAGCTGTTTTTT. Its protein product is CASSLFSANTGELFF.

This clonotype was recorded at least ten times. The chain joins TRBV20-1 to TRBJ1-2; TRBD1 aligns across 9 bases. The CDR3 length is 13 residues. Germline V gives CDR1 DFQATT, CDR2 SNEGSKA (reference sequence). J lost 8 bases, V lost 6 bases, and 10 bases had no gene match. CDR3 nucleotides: TGCAGTGCCCCTAGACAGGGGGTGGGAGGCTACACCTTC. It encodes CSAPRQGVGGYTF.